The 24 T cell receptor beta chains given below trace back to one sample, sequenced in a study of T cells in tumors after PD-1 blockade. Data came from immunoSEQ multiplex PCR; TCRdb stores just in-frame clones and leaves some out. Of 20,000 to 25,000 clones in the sample, just under 80% are singletons; the top ten hold about 27%. The sample here was PBMCs, taken before anti-PD-1 treatment. Source of these receptors: a human donor with basal cell carcinoma.

The chain is built from TRBV7-3 and TRBJ2-1; TRBD2 matches at 7 bases. The CDR3 has 13 residues. CDR1 SGHTA and CDR2 FQGTGA come from the germline V gene. J was trimmed by 8 bases and V by 3 bases; bases with no gene match: 4. CDR3 amino acids: CASSFGLEDEQFF. Here the CDR3 DNA reads TGTGCCAGCAGCTTCGGACTAGAGGATGAGCAGTTCTTC.

V is TRBV9 and J is TRBJ1-2; 9 positions match TRBD1. This CDR3 is built from 16 residues. Trimming removed 4 bases from V and 0 bases from J; junction bases left unmatched: 7. The V gene's germline CDR1 is SGDLS and CDR2 YYNGEE. The CDR3 sequence: CASSQGQGPTNYGYTF. The CDR3 bases are TGTGCCAGCAGCCAAGGACAGGGGCCGACTAACTATGGCTACACCTTC.

This clone was observed a few times. For the CDR3, the DNA is TGTGCCAGCAGCTTATGGGACCGCGACGACTACGAGCAGTACTTC. Translating gives CASSLWDRDDYEQYF. This chain connects TRBV7-9 to TRBJ2-7; perhaps D is TRBD1 or TRBD2 (5 bases each). The length of the CDR3 is 15 residues. Trimming left V 2 bases short and J 3 bases short, with 14 bases between. Germline lookup yields CDR1 SEHNR and CDR2 FQNEAQ (reference sequence).

The genes are TRBV7-2 and TRBJ2-2; no clear D. Germline V gene sequence: CDR1 SGHTA, CDR2 FQGNSA. With 3 bases removed from V and 8 bases from J, the gap between germline ends came to 4 bases. This CDR3 contains 11 residues. The CDR3 here is CASSFRGELFF. CDR3 coding DNA: TGTGCCAGCAGCTTTAGAGGGGAGCTGTTTTTT. Combining the CDR3 with reference TRBV7-2 and TRBJ2-2 gives the whole variable domain GAGVSQSPSNKVTEKGKDVELRCDPISGHTALYWYRQSLGQGLEFLIYFQGNSAPDKSGLPSDRFSAERTGGSVSTLTIQRTQQEDSAVYLCASSFRGELFFGEGSRLTVL.

The chain employs TRBV6-5 and TRBJ2-2; possibly TRBD2 for D (6 bases). The CDR3 runs 15 residues. Trimming took off 7 bases at V and 4 bases at J, with 16 bases between the two ends. CDR1 and CDR2 (germline): MNHEY, SVGAGI. The CDR3 coding sequence is TGTGCCAGCACCGCCCCGGGGGAGTTCACCGGGGAGCTGTTTTTT. It translates to CASTAPGEFTGELFF.

The chain recombines TRBV5-1 with TRBJ1-6; TRBD1 matches at 7 bases. V dropped 0 bases and J dropped 5; count of bases not matched to a gene: 5. Germline loops: CDR1 SGHRS, CDR2 YFSETQ. The CDR3 sequence is 16 residues long. The CDR3 DNA reads TGCGCCAGCAGCTTGGGTCCAGGGGGAGATAATTCACCCCTCCACTTT. It encodes CASSLGPGGDNSPLHF.

The V call is TRBV6-2 or TRBV6-3, the J call TRBJ2-7, with 7 bases aligning to TRBD2. The CDR3 sequence is 13 residues long. J was trimmed by 6 bases and V by 3 bases; bases with no gene match: 5. The V gene's germline CDR1 is MNHEY and CDR2 SVGEGT. CDR3 region: CASSYREGTEQYF. CDR3 nucleotides: TGTGCCAGCAGTTATAGGGAGGGGACCGAGCAGTACTTC.

The V and J genes are TRBV28 and TRBJ1-6; 12 bases map to TRBD1. This CDR3 has 16 residues. With V trimmed by 7 bases and J by 9 bases, 10 bases remained unmatched. CDR1 MDHEN and CDR2 SYDVKM come from the germline V gene. In DNA form, the CDR3 reads TGTGCCAGCAACGGACCGGGACAGGGGGCTTCTTCACCCCTCCACTTT. It encodes CASNGPGQGASSPLHF.

The chain is built from TRBV2 and TRBJ1-4, with TRBD1 as a possible D gene (5 bases). Trimming pared 7 bases from V and 4 bases from J, leaving 16 bases between. The CDR3 loop spans 15 amino acids. Germline assignment: CDR1 SNHLY and CDR2 FYNNEI. The CDR3 spells CASTPVVGVNEKLFF. The CDR3 nucleotides are TGTGCCAGCACTCCCGTGGTAGGGGTTAATGAAAAACTGTTTTTT.

The chain recombines TRBV28 with TRBJ2-5; 8 bases match TRBD1. From germline, CDR1 is MDHEN and CDR2 SYDVKM. The CDR3 spans 16 residues. Trimming removed 5 bases from V and 4 bases from J; junction bases left unmatched: 12. The chain's CDR3 is CASSGRQGALGETQYF. The DNA for the CDR3 is TGTGCCAGCAGTGGGCGTCAGGGGGCGTTAGGAGAGACCCAGTACTTC.

The chain joins TRBV24-1 to TRBJ2-3; either TRBD1 or TRBD2 may fit D (5 bases each). Germline CDR1 KGHDR, CDR2 SFDVKD. V gave up 4 bases and J gave up 3 bases, with 19 bases separating them. This CDR3 contains 17 residues. CDR3 loop: CATSDGERGVGTDTQYF. The CDR3 DNA reads TGTGCCACCAGTGACGGGGAACGAGGGGTCGGGACAGATACGCAGTATTTT.

The chain links TRBV19 to TRBJ1-1, with 9 positions matching TRBD1. The germline gives CDR1 LNHDA, CDR2 SQIVND (reference sequence). This CDR3 has 15 residues. After removal of 3 bases from V and 5 bases from J, the junction contained 7 bases not matched to a gene. Here the CDR3 DNA reads TGTGCCAGTAGTATTACCGGGACAGGGAATACTGAAGCTTTCTTT. It specifies CASSITGTGNTEAFF.

The chain links TRBV6-2 or TRBV6-3 to TRBJ2-5, with D maybe TRBD1 (7 bases). V shed 5 bases and J shed 4 bases, with 20 bases lying between them. The CDR3 has 16 amino acids. Germline V gene sequence: CDR1 MNHEY, CDR2 SVGEGT. The CDR3 nucleotides read TGTGCCAGCAGTCTTCGACAGGGAGGTTTTTTAGAGACCCAGTACTTC. It is translated as CASSLRQGGFLETQYF.

The chain is built from TRBV14 and TRBJ1-1, with D possibly matching TRBD1 (6 bases). Germline CDR1 reads SGHDN; CDR2 reads FVKESK. This CDR3 is built from 17 residues. V shed 3 bases and J shed 4 bases, with 21 bases lying between them. The CDR3 sequence: CASSHYTRGDRPTEAFF. The DNA for the CDR3 is TGTGCCAGCAGCCATTATACCCGGGGAGACAGGCCCACTGAAGCTTTCTTT. The full variable domain, in which reference TRBV14 and TRBJ1-1 provide the parts outside the CDR3, is EAGVTQFPSHSVIEKGQTVTLRCDPISGHDNLYWYRRVMGKEIKFLLHFVKESKQDESGMPNNRFLAERTGGTYSTLKVQPAELEDSGVYFCASSHYTRGDRPTEAFFGQGTRLTVV.

The rearrangement links TRBV3-1 (or the pseudogene TRBV3-2) to TRBJ2-7; D uncertain. CDR1 LGHDT and CDR2 YNNKEL come from the germline V gene (reference sequence). V lost 5 bases and J lost 3, with 5 bases in between. The CDR3 has 11 residues. CDR3 amino acids: CASSTNYEQYF. DNA of the CDR3: TGTGCCAGCAGCACAAACTACGAGCAGTACTTC.

J is TRBJ2-1 and V is TRBV12-5, with D perhaps matching TRBD1 (7 bases). Trimming cost V 6 bases and J 0 bases, with 9 bases left between them. The CDR3 loop spans 14 amino acids. Germline V gene data show CDR1 as LGHNT and CDR2 as FRNRAP. The DNA of the CDR3 is TGTGCTAGTGGCAGGGGGGACTCCTACAATGAGCAGTTCTTC. It encodes CASGRGDSYNEQFF. The variable domain in full, completed from reference TRBV12-5 and TRBJ2-1, reads DARVTQTPRHKVTEMGQEVTMRCQPILGHNTVFWYRQTMMQGLELLAYFRNRAPLDDSGMPKDRFSAEMPDATLATLKIQPSEPRDSAVYFCASGRGDSYNEQFFGPGTRLTVL.

This chain joins TRBV28 and TRBJ2-3; 10 positions agree with TRBD2. Per the germline V gene, CDR1 is MDHEN and CDR2 is SYDVKM. V trimming: 4 bases; J trimming: 4 bases; junction bases outside the gene matches: 14. CDR3 length: 18 residues. This chain's CDR3 is CASSSLGQREGGADTQYF. In nucleotides, the CDR3 is TGTGCCAGCAGTTCTCTGGGTCAGCGGGAGGGTGGCGCAGATACGCAGTATTTT.

With regard to this clone: This CDR3 is also generated by other DNA sequences in the sample. The J gene is TRBJ2-1, the V gene TRBV2; the match to TRBD2 covers 7 bases. Germline CDR1 and CDR2: SNHLY and FYNNEI. The CDR3 is 19 residues long. Losses at the gene ends were 11 bases for V and 0 bases for J; bases not matched to a gene: 22. The chain's CDR3 is CARCDGWAGVGSSYNEQFF. The CDR3, as DNA: TGTGCCCGCTGTGATGGGTGGGCGGGGGTGGGGAGCTCCTACAATGAGCAGTTCTTC.

This clone was seen only once. This chain joins TRBV13 and TRBJ2-3; tentatively, D is TRBD1 (6 bases). V lost 5 bases to trimming and J lost 2 bases, with 11 bases between them. This CDR3 contains 14 residues. CDR1 and CDR2 (germline): PRHDT, FYEKMQ (reference sequence). The chain's CDR3 is CASSVDRLTDTQYF. The CDR3 coding sequence is TGTGCCAGCAGCGTAGACAGGCTCACAGATACGCAGTATTTT.

V gene TRBV19 combines with J gene TRBJ2-5; the match to TRBD2 covers 14 bases. V dropped 2 bases and J dropped 5; count of bases not matched to a gene: 10. Germline V gene lookup returns CDR1 LNHDA and CDR2 SQIVND (reference sequence). This CDR3 contains 18 residues. This CDR3 reads CASSIRGLAGAIGETQYF. CDR3 DNA sequence: TGTGCCAGTAGTATAAGGGGACTAGCGGGAGCCATTGGGGAGACCCAGTACTTC.

V usage is TRBV7-9 and J usage is TRBJ1-1, with D perhaps matching TRBD1 (6 bases). CDR3 length: 13 amino acids. Per germline, CDR1 SEHNR and CDR2 FQNEAQ (reference sequence). Deletions cut 5 bases from V and 2 bases from J, with 9 bases between. Here the CDR3 reads CASSLTGNTEAFF. The CDR3 bases are TGTGCCAGCAGCCTGACAGGCAACACTGAAGCTTTCTTT.

J is TRBJ1-2 and V is TRBV9, with TRBD1 matching 7 bases. The CDR3 consists of 12 residues. The germline gives CDR1 SGDLS, CDR2 YYNGEE. Unmatched junction bases numbered 2, after V lost 5 bases and J lost 4 bases. CDR3 DNA: TGTGCCAGCAGGCGGGACAGCTATGGCTACACCTTC. Protein product: CASRRDSYGYTF.

This chain joins TRBV3-1 (or the pseudogene TRBV3-2) and TRBJ1-4; D uncertain. The length of the CDR3 is 12 residues. In germline, CDR1 is LGHDT, CDR2 YNNKEL (reference sequence). Trimming removed 0 bases from V and 7 bases from J, with 3 bases in between. The CDR3 reads CASSQEFEKLFF. The DNA for the CDR3 is TGTGCCAGCAGCCAAGAGTTTGAAAAACTGTTTTTT.

The chain carries TRBV4-1 and TRBJ2-7; weak D call: TRBD1 (5 bases). Per the germline V gene, CDR1 is MGHRA and CDR2 is YSYEKL. Trimming pared 0 bases from V and 1 base from J, leaving 10 bases between. The CDR3 spans 15 residues. The CDR3 sequence is CASSQEQRQSYEQYF. DNA of the CDR3: TGCGCCAGCAGCCAAGAGCAGCGACAGTCCTACGAGCAGTACTTC.